This TCR beta chain was sequenced during a study of blood T cell repertoires in COVID-19. Study overall: Samples of COVID-19 (acute and convalescent) were obtained from the United States, Italy and Spain. The cDNA or gDNA used as material had been derived from T cells, B-cell-depleted T cells, or PBMCs.

The authors' processing: Reference gene primer amplification gave estimated nucleated cell counts. Repertoires were generated with immunoSEQ multiplex PCR, while TCRdb's copy carries only in-frame clones and drops some. V and J calls plus clone size are reproduced from that table; the DNA served to infer D and trimming. The table shows approximately 120,000 clones, with 88% occurring only once. The CDR3 is 18 amino acids. V dropped 0 bases and J dropped 6; count of bases not matched to a gene: 12. Germline CDR1 is SGHTA and CDR2 is FQGNSA. The sequence was collected from a human donor in a cohort sampled during active COVID-19. Sequencing used peripheral blood. The V call is TRBV7-2, the J call TRBJ2-1; 9 bases are shared with TRBD2. As DNA, the CDR3 is TGTGCCAGCAGCTTAGCCGTGTTCAGGCGGGGGGGCGGCAATGAGCAGTTCTTC. This translates into CASSLAVFRRGGGNEQFF.